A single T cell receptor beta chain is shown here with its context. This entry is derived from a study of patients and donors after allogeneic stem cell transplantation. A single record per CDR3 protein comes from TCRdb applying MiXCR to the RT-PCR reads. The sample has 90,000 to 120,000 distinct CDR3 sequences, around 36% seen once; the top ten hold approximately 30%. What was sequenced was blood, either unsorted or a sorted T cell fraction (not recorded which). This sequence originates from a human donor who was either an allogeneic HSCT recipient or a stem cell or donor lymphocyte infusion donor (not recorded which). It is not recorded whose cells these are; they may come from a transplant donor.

Here the CDR3 reads CASSLQGIYGYTF. As DNA, the CDR3 is TGTGCCAGCAGCTTACAGGGGATCTATGGCTACACCTTC. The chain employs TRBV5-6 and TRBJ1-2; 7 bases match TRBD1. Trimming at V came to 2 bases and at J to 4 bases, leaving 2 bases not matched to a gene. The CDR3 is made up of 13 amino acids. From germline, CDR1 is SGHDT and CDR2 YYEEEE.